One and the same sample provided the 29 T cell receptor beta chains below, sequenced in a study of low-dose radiotherapy and immunotherapy resistance in tumors. First-strand cDNA used TRAV- and TRBV-specific primers, covering alpha and beta chains. Amplification of TCRs used a constant-region primer and V-primer adapter for approximately 19 PCR cycles. TCRdb reanalysed the reads using MiXCR and keeps one entry per CDR3 protein. The sample lists 15,000 or so distinct CDR3 sequences; about half were seen once. The receptors come from a human donor with advanced metastatic prostate, ovarian, gallbladder or colorectal cancer (not recorded which). This table probably holds off-target reads from a library built for another chain.

The CDR3 DNA follows: TGTGCCAGCAGCTCCTTAAGGGGAGAGACCCAGTACTTC. This codes for CASSSLRGETQYF. V and J are TRBV7-2 and TRBJ2-5, with TRBD1 as a possible D gene (5 bases). This CDR3 is 13 amino acids long. Trimming cost V 4 bases and J 4 bases, with 10 bases left between them. The V gene's germline CDR1 is SGHTA and CDR2 FQGNSA.

The gene calls are TRBV5-1 and TRBJ2-4; TRBD1 aligns across 7 bases. J was trimmed by 1 base and V by 3 bases; bases with no gene match: 7. The CDR3 length is 16 residues. In germline, CDR1 is SGHRS, CDR2 YFSETQ. The CDR3 reads CASSSTGPPAKNIQYF. Here the CDR3 DNA reads TGCGCCAGCAGCTCGACAGGGCCTCCGGCCAAAAACATTCAGTACTTC. Supplemented by reference TRBV5-1 and TRBJ2-4, the full variable domain reads KAGVTQTPRYLIKTRGQQVTLSCSPISGHRSVSWYQQTPGQGLQFLFEYFSETQRNKGNFPGRFSGRQFSNSRSEMNVSTLELGDSALYLCASSSTGPPAKNIQYFGAGTRLSVL.

This clonotype was picked up a small number of times. The V and J genes are TRBV28 and TRBJ2-7; the D is unclear. The germline V gene encodes CDR1 MDHEN and CDR2 SYDVKM. This CDR3 is built from 14 residues. With 1 base removed from V and 1 base from J, the gap between germline ends came to 8 bases. The CDR3 loop is CASSLSRSSYEQYF. The CDR3, as DNA: TGTGCCAGCAGTTTATCACGGAGTTCCTACGAGCAGTACTTC. The entire variable domain, with the rest obtained from reference TRBV28 and TRBJ2-7, is as follows: DVKVTQSSRYLVKRTGEKVFLECVQDMDHENMFWYRQDPGLGLRLIYFSYDVKMKEKGDIPEGYSVSREKKERFSLILESASTNQTSMYLCASSLSRSSYEQYFGPGTRLTVT.

The J gene is TRBJ2-3, the V gene TRBV28, with D possibly being TRBD2 (6 bases). CDR3 length: 15 amino acids. V was clipped by 3 bases and J by 6 bases, with 16 bases between them. CDR1 and CDR2 (germline): MDHEN, SYDVKM. The CDR3, as DNA: TGTGCCAGCAGTTTTATCTTAGGAGGGGCGGATACGCAGTATTTT. It yields the protein CASSFILGGADTQYF.

A few counts support this clonotype. The chain joins TRBV20-1 to TRBJ2-7; D is unclear. Deletions cut 3 bases from V and 5 bases from J, with 23 bases between. Germline assignment: CDR1 DFQATT and CDR2 SNEGSKA (reference sequence). CDR3 length equals 16 residues. The DNA of the CDR3 is TGCAGTGCTAGGGATTTAAAGGTTTTGCAAGCGAACGAGCAGTACTTC. It translates to CSARDLKVLQANEQYF.

This chain connects TRBV3-1 to TRBJ2-2; 12 positions agree with TRBD1. Per the germline V gene, CDR1 is LGHDT and CDR2 is YNNKEL (reference sequence). Losses at the gene ends were 4 bases for V and 7 bases for J; bases not matched to a gene: 4. The length of the CDR3 is 15 residues. CDR3 nucleotides: TGTGCCAGCAGCCGGGGACAGGGGGCGATCGGGGAGCTGTTTTTT. Protein product: CASSRGQGAIGELFF.

The rearrangement links TRBV2 to TRBJ2-1; 8 bases are a match to TRBD2. Germline V gene data show CDR1 as SNHLY and CDR2 as FYNNEI. Trimming at V came to 7 bases and at J to 6 bases, leaving 5 bases not matched to a gene. The CDR3 is 13 amino acids. The CDR3, as DNA: TGTGCCAGCACCCGGGGGGGATCCAATGAGCAGTTCTTC. It translates to CASTRGGSNEQFF.

V gene TRBV9 combines with J gene TRBJ2-2, with TRBD2 matching 10 bases. Looked up from germline, CDR1 is SGDLS and CDR2 is YYNGEE. Unmatched junction bases numbered 5, after V lost 0 bases and J lost 6 bases. The CDR3 is made up of 16 amino acids. CDR3 nucleotides: TGTGCCAGCAGCGTAGGGCTAGCGGGAGTAGCCGGGGAGCTGTTTTTT. Protein sequence: CASSVGLAGVAGELFF.

In its sample, this clonotype was seen a few times. The V and J genes are TRBV9 and TRBJ2-7, with 8 bases matching TRBD2. Trimming cost V 3 bases and J 4 bases; bases outside gene matches: 3. CDR1 and CDR2 (germline): SGDLS, YYNGEE. The CDR3 extends over 13 amino acids. CDR3 bases: TGTGCCAGCAGCGGGGCGGGGGGTTACGAGCAGTACTTC. Encoded protein: CASSGAGGYEQYF.

This chain links TRBV9 with TRBJ2-1; perhaps TRBD2 as D (5 bases). V lost 0 bases and J lost 5, with 6 bases in between. The length of the CDR3 is 13 residues. Germline V gene lookup returns CDR1 SGDLS and CDR2 YYNGEE. The CDR3 region has the DNA TGTGCCAGCAGCGTAGCCGGGGACAATGAGCAGTTCTTC. Protein product: CASSVAGDNEQFF.

The genes are TRBV26 and TRBJ2-7; the DNA was not compared with TRBD2, the D call given in the table. TRBV26 is a known pseudogene. CDR3 length: 15 amino acids. The CDR3 DNA follows: TGTGCCAGCACTCTGACTAGCGGGAACTCCTACGAGCAGTACTTC. This gives the protein CASTLTSGNSYEQYF.

This clonotype showed up just a few times. V usage is TRBV20-1 and J usage is TRBJ2-3, with D perhaps given as TRBD1 or TRBD2 (7 bases each). The CDR3 is 17 amino acids. Germline loops: CDR1 DFQATT, CDR2 SNEGSKA (reference sequence). The V gene lost 3 bases and the J gene lost 3 bases, with 22 bases spanning the gap. The DNA of the CDR3 is TGCAGTGCTAGTAATGCCCGGGGAGGGGGCGTGACAGATACGCAGTATTTT. It yields the protein CSASNARGGGVTDTQYF.

CDR3 bases: TGTGCCAGCAGTGGAAGTAGCGGGGGGAATACGCAGTATTTT. Its protein is CASSGSSGGNTQYF. V usage is TRBV2 and J usage is TRBJ2-3; 10 positions agree with TRBD2. Germline trimming cut 4 bases from V and 7 bases from J; bases unmatched to any gene: 5. Germline assignment: CDR1 SNHLY and CDR2 FYNNEI. The CDR3 loop spans 14 amino acids.

This clonotype was seen more than once but under ten times. This sequence joins TRBV20-1 and TRBJ1-1; tentative D call: TRBD1 (5 bases). The V gene lost 0 bases and the J gene lost 2 bases, with 13 bases spanning the gap. The CDR3 is 15 residues long. Germline CDR1 is DFQATT and CDR2 is SNEGSKA (reference sequence). The CDR3 bases are TGCAGTGCTAGAGATCTGGCAGGGCCAAACACTGAAGCTTTCTTT. Amino acids: CSARDLAGPNTEAFF.

The gene calls are TRBV28 and TRBJ2-5; 9 nucleotides align to TRBD1. Per the germline V gene, CDR1 is MDHEN and CDR2 is SYDVKM. J gave up 5 bases and V 4 bases, and 11 bases lay outside the gene matches. The CDR3 contains 16 residues. The CDR3 sequence is CASSSSLQGAMETQYF. CDR3 DNA: TGTGCCAGCAGTTCCTCCCTACAGGGGGCTATGGAGACCCAGTACTTC. The variable domain in full, with the rest retrieved from reference TRBV28 and TRBJ2-5, is DVKVTQSSRYLVKRTGEKVFLECVQDMDHENMFWYRQDPGLGLRLIYFSYDVKMKEKGDIPEGYSVSREKKERFSLILESASTNQTSMYLCASSSSLQGAMETQYFGPGTRLLVL.

This clonotype was counted between two and nine times. J is TRBJ2-1 and V is TRBV5-4; D is possibly TRBD1 (5 bases). V gave up 1 base and J gave up 7 bases, with 9 bases separating them. The germline V gene has CDR1 SGHNT and CDR2 YYREEE (reference sequence). This CDR3 is built from 13 residues. For the CDR3, the DNA is TGTGCCAGCAGCTTGCCCCAGGGAAATGAGCAGTTCTTC. It specifies CASSLPQGNEQFF.

J is TRBJ2-5 and V is TRBV5-4; 12 nucleotides match TRBD2. Germline V lookup: CDR1 SGHNT, CDR2 YYREEE (reference sequence). The CDR3 length is 16 residues. The V gene end was trimmed by 0 bases and the J gene end by 5 bases; junction bases not matched to a gene: 5. The CDR3 DNA sequence: TGTGCCAGCAGCTTGGGGCTAGCGGGGGGGCTCGAGACCCAGTACTTC. Translating it yields CASSLGLAGGLETQYF.

This chain links TRBV10-2 with TRBJ2-7; tentatively, D is TRBD2 (5 bases). Trimming shortened V by 10 bases and J by 10 bases, and 17 bases separated the two germline ends. The germline gives CDR1 WSHSY, CDR2 SAAADI. CDR3 length: 11 amino acids. CDR3 DNA: TGCGCCACTCAACTAGTATTCGAACAGTACTTC. It specifies CATQLVFEQYF.

This clonotype was counted between two and nine times. J is TRBJ2-1 and V is TRBV5-6, with D hard to call. V dropped 0 bases and J dropped 4 bases, with 5 bases sitting between them. Germline loops: CDR1 SGHDT, CDR2 YYEEEE. The CDR3 totals 13 residues. The chain's CDR3 is CASSLEQYNEQFF. DNA for the CDR3: TGTGCCAGCAGCTTGGAACAATACAATGAGCAGTTCTTC.

The rearrangement joins TRBV12-3 or TRBV12-4 to TRBJ2-1, with 9 positions matching TRBD2. This CDR3 has 15 residues. Trimming at V came to 6 bases and at J to 7 bases, leaving 10 bases not matched to a gene. The CDR3 here is CASSLGASGNNEQFF. CDR3 DNA sequence: TGTGCCAGCAGCCTCGGGGCTAGCGGGAATAATGAGCAGTTCTTC.

This clonotype was seen a few times. The chain joins TRBV9 to TRBJ2-7; D is perhaps TRBD1 (5 bases). The CDR3 has 17 amino acids. The germline gives CDR1 SGDLS, CDR2 YYNGEE. The germline V and J ends were trimmed by 3 bases and 0 bases, with 19 bases remaining between them. In DNA form, the CDR3 reads TGTGCCAGCAGCGCCGTTACCCAGGGCAGGAGCTCCTACGAGCAGTACTTC. This encodes CASSAVTQGRSSYEQYF.

The J gene is TRBJ2-3, the V gene TRBV7-9; D gene ambiguous. Germline V gene data show CDR1 as SEHNR and CDR2 as FQNEAQ (reference sequence). The CDR3 is 11 amino acids. Trimming pared 7 bases from V and 1 base from J, leaving 3 bases between. The CDR3 DNA is TGTGCCAGCACAGGCACAGATACGCAGTATTTT. Its translation is CASTGTDTQYF.

The chain carries TRBV2 and TRBJ1-2; tentatively, D is TRBD1 (5 bases). Germline CDR1 reads SNHLY; CDR2 reads FYNNEI. The length of the CDR3 is 12 residues. The V and J ends lost 10 bases and 8 bases respectively, with 17 bases between them. CDR3 residues: CAMGGVPAGYTF. The CDR3 DNA sequence: TGTGCCATGGGAGGGGTGCCAGCAGGCTACACCTTC.

CDR3: CASSPTPQGYTF. The CDR3 region has the DNA TGTGCCAGCAGCCCCACACCACAGGGCTACACCTTC. The chain links TRBV6-2 or TRBV6-3 to TRBJ1-2; D not certain. Germline V gene data show CDR1 as MNHEY and CDR2 as SVGEGT. Trimming pared 6 bases from V and 8 bases from J, leaving 13 bases between. The CDR3 is 12 residues long.

This chain joins TRBV9 and TRBJ1-6, with D perhaps TRBD1 (6 bases). V lost 1 base to trimming and J lost 8 bases, with 10 bases between them. Germline CDR1 reads SGDLS; CDR2 reads YYNGEE. The CDR3 contains 14 residues. The CDR3 loop reads CASSVQGSDSPLHF. The CDR3 nucleotides are TGTGCCAGCAGCGTACAGGGGTCGGATTCACCCCTCCACTTT.

By share, this clonotype ranks as medium-sized (0.01 to 0.1%). The chain joins TRBV5-1 to TRBJ1-5; D is possibly TRBD1 (6 bases). This CDR3 region has 14 residues. Deletions cut 8 bases from V and 3 bases from J, with 15 bases between. Germline V gene data show CDR1 as SGHRS and CDR2 as YFSETQ. The CDR3: CASSPGQNNQPQHF. DNA for the CDR3: TGCGCCAGTAGCCCCGGACAGAACAATCAGCCCCAGCATTTT.

This clonotype was found once. CDR3 amino acids: CASSPTPNYGYTF. For the CDR3, the DNA is TGTGCCAGCAGCCCGACACCAAACTATGGCTACACCTTC. This chain joins TRBV5-6 and TRBJ1-2; no firm D call. V lost 4 bases, J lost 2 bases, and 9 bases lay in between. Germline V CDR1 and CDR2: SGHDT, YYEEEE. The CDR3 totals 13 residues.

The chain has TRBV4-1 and TRBJ2-4; unclear D gene. The CDR3 is 17 residues long. V was shortened by 2 bases and J by 5 bases, with 19 bases between the two germline ends. Germline values: CDR1 MGHRA, CDR2 YSYEKL. The CDR3 loop reads CASSQPWVPGGQNIQYF. CDR3 bases: TGCGCCAGCAGCCAACCTTGGGTTCCCGGCGGCCAAAACATTCAGTACTTC.

J is TRBJ2-7 and V is TRBV28; unclear D gene. Per germline, CDR1 MDHEN and CDR2 SYDVKM. CDR3 length: 13 residues. V was clipped by 10 bases and J by 2 bases, with 15 bases between them. This CDR3 reads CATAPEATYEQYF. The CDR3 DNA is TGTGCCACCGCTCCCGAAGCCACCTACGAGCAGTACTTC.